The 20 T cell receptor beta chains below come from one sample, sequenced in a study of blood T cell repertoires in COVID-19. Measured with immunoSEQ multiplex PCR; TCRdb has only the in-frame clones, and not every one. The sample records some 340,000 clones, around 86% being singletons. Sample: PBMCs or T cells enriched from blood (not recorded which). Receptors originate from a woman aged 50 to 65 who had recovered from COVID-19.

This sequence joins TRBV5-1 and TRBJ2-2; TRBD1 agrees at 9 bases. The length of the CDR3 is 17 residues. V shed 4 bases and J 6 bases; nucleotides not matched to a gene: 13. Germline-derived CDR1 and CDR2 are SGHRS and YFSETQ. The CDR3 here is CASSRGQGGGLPGELFF. CDR3 in DNA: TGCGCCAGCAGCAGGGGACAGGGCGGGGGCCTACCCGGGGAGCTGTTTTTT.

The sample holds a few counts of this clone. This chain links TRBV6-2 or TRBV6-3 with TRBJ1-5; D gene ambiguous. Looked up from germline, CDR1 is MNHEY and CDR2 is SVGEGT. The length of the CDR3 is 15 residues. V was cut by 5 bases and J by 0 bases, with 11 bases left in between. The DNA of the CDR3 is TGTGCCAGCAGTCCCACGACAACTAGCAATCAGCCCCAGCATTTT. Translated, it gives CASSPTTTSNQPQHF.

This rearrangement joins TRBV30 to TRBJ1-6, with D hard to call. Looked up from germline, CDR1 is GTSNPN and CDR2 is SVGIG (reference sequence). The CDR3 is made up of 13 amino acids. V was pared by 3 bases and J by 7 bases, with 10 bases between. CDR3 amino acids: CAWREVLNSPLHF. CDR3 nucleotide sequence: TGTGCCTGGAGGGAGGTATTGAATTCACCCCTCCACTTT.

V and J are TRBV7-2 and TRBJ1-1, with unresolved D. Trimming pared 7 bases from V and 1 base from J, leaving 13 bases between. Germline values: CDR1 SGHTA, CDR2 FQGNSA. This CDR3 is 14 amino acids long. The CDR3 bases are TGTGCCAGCATTGATAGGTCGGGGAACACTGAAGCTTTCTTT. Translating it yields CASIDRSGNTEAFF.

J is TRBJ2-5 and V is TRBV23-1, with 7 bases identical to TRBD2. TRBV23-1 is classed as an ORF, of uncertain function. After removal of 2 bases from V and 0 bases from J, the junction contained 15 bases not matched to a gene. The CDR3 contains 19 residues. CDR3 bases: TGCGCCAGCAGTCAAAGGACAACCCGACTAGCCTTGTACCAAGAGACCCAGTACTTC. Translation: CASSQRTTRLALYQETQYF.

V usage is TRBV7-2 and J usage is TRBJ1-2; no reliable D call. V dropped 1 base and J dropped 3 bases, with 6 bases sitting between them. The germline V gene has CDR1 SGHTA and CDR2 FQGNSA. The CDR3 runs to 13 residues. The CDR3 loop reads CASSLVADYGYTF. DNA for the CDR3: TGTGCCAGCAGCTTAGTGGCGGACTATGGCTACACCTTC.

The rearrangement uses TRBV6-4 and TRBJ1-2; 7 bases are a match to TRBD1. The CDR3 has 14 amino acids. Germline-derived CDR1 and CDR2 are MRHNA and SNTAGT. V shed 5 bases, J shed 8 bases, and the junction held 11 bases outside the gene matches. CDR3 coding DNA: TGTGCCAGCAGTCCAACGGGACAGTTAACCGGCTACACCTTC. Translating gives CASSPTGQLTGYTF.

This chain links TRBV9 with TRBJ1-2; D is uncertain. Germline CDR1 and CDR2: SGDLS and YYNGEE. V was pared by 3 bases and J by 8 bases, with 17 bases between. The CDR3 runs to 14 residues. The CDR3 here is CASSGHQTEYGYTF. The CDR3 DNA reads TGTGCCAGCAGCGGCCATCAAACAGAGTACGGCTACACCTTC.

V gene TRBV28 combines with J gene TRBJ2-7; TRBD2 aligns across 11 bases. The V and J ends lost 7 bases and 7 bases, in that order; junction bases with no gene match: 12. The CDR3 sequence is 15 residues long. Per the germline V gene, CDR1 is MDHEN and CDR2 is SYDVKM. As DNA, the CDR3 is TGTGCCAGCACCAATAGCGGGAGGGCTGCGGAGGAGCAGTACTTC. It yields the protein CASTNSGRAAEEQYF.

This clone was seen just once. V usage is TRBV18 and J usage is TRBJ2-7; no clear D gene. Trimming removed 3 bases from V and 1 base from J, with 10 bases in between. The CDR3 contains 14 residues. The germline gives CDR1 KGHSH, CDR2 LQKENI. CDR3 amino acids: CASSPQTDSYEQYF. The CDR3 DNA reads TGTGCCAGCTCACCGCAGACTGATTCCTACGAGCAGTACTTC.

The chain uses TRBV11-1 and TRBJ1-2; maybe TRBD1 (5 bases). The ends were cut back, 1 base at V and 2 bases at J, with 11 bases in the middle. This CDR3 has 15 residues. The germline V gene encodes CDR1 SGHAT and CDR2 FQDESV (reference sequence). The CDR3 nucleotides are TGTGCCAGCAGCTTAGTAATTAAGGGGAACTATGGCTACACCTTC. Translation gives CASSLVIKGNYGYTF.

This clone was found once. V usage is TRBV27 and J usage is TRBJ1-1; TRBD1 agrees at 7 bases. V shed 5 bases and J 5 bases; nucleotides not matched to a gene: 5. From germline, CDR1 is MNHEY and CDR2 SMNVEV (reference sequence). The CDR3 loop spans 13 amino acids. The CDR3 here is CASSQRQGTEAFF. The DNA for the CDR3 is TGTGCCAGCAGTCAAAGACAGGGAACTGAAGCTTTCTTT.

V is TRBV6-2 or TRBV6-3 and J is TRBJ2-7, with 10 positions matching TRBD1. Germline values: CDR1 MNHEY, CDR2 SVGEGT. CDR3 size: 15 residues. J was trimmed by 5 bases and V by 5 bases; bases with no gene match: 9. The CDR3 here is CASSPATGGMNEQYF. The CDR3 DNA is TGTGCCAGCAGTCCGGCGACAGGGGGCATGAACGAGCAGTACTTC.

The chain recombines TRBV5-1 with TRBJ2-7; the match to TRBD1 covers 8 bases. The CDR3 has 15 residues. Germline CDR1 SGHRS, CDR2 YFSETQ. The trim removed 6 bases at V and 4 bases at J, leaving 12 bases unmatched. The CDR3 loop reads CASNDRGTGLYEQYF. DNA for the CDR3: TGCGCCAGCAACGATCGCGGGACAGGATTGTACGAGCAGTACTTC. Based on the CDR3 plus reference TRBV5-1 and TRBJ2-7, the full variable domain is KAGVTQTPRYLIKTRGQQVTLSCSPISGHRSVSWYQQTPGQGLQFLFEYFSETQRNKGNFPGRFSGRQFSNSRSEMNVSTLELGDSALYLCASNDRGTGLYEQYFGPGTRLTVT.

This clone was seen only once. The chain employs TRBV5-1 and TRBJ2-1, with 10 bases aligning to TRBD1. The CDR3 spans 16 residues. The V segment lost 6 bases and the J segment 6 bases; nucleotides outside the gene matches: 12. The germline CDR1 and CDR2 sequences are SGHRS and YFSETQ. For the CDR3, the DNA is TGCGCCAGCACCGAGGGGGGCGGGACAGGGGTCAATGAGCAGTTCTTC. The encoded protein is CASTEGGGTGVNEQFF. Based on the CDR3 plus reference TRBV5-1 and TRBJ2-1, the full variable domain is KAGVTQTPRYLIKTRGQQVTLSCSPISGHRSVSWYQQTPGQGLQFLFEYFSETQRNKGNFPGRFSGRQFSNSRSEMNVSTLELGDSALYLCASTEGGGTGVNEQFFGPGTRLTVL.

The chain employs TRBV19 and TRBJ2-1; 9 bases fit TRBD1. V gave up 3 bases and J gave up 6 bases; unmatched junction bases: 18. CDR1 is LNHDA, CDR2 SQIVND, per germline (reference sequence). The CDR3 has 19 amino acids. The DNA for the CDR3 is TGTGCCAGTAGTATGGGACAGGGAAAGCCCTGGGGGGGATCCAATGAGCAGTTCTTC. Translated, it gives CASSMGQGKPWGGSNEQFF.

The chain recombines TRBV30 with TRBJ2-7; 9 positions match TRBD1. The CDR3 sequence is 14 residues long. CDR1 is GTSNPN and CDR2 is SVGIG in the germline V gene (reference sequence). After removal of 4 bases from V and 5 bases from J, the junction contained 9 bases not matched to a gene. In nucleotides, the CDR3 is TGTGCCTGGATAGACAGGGGGGTAGGCGACGAGCAGTACTTC. Translating gives CAWIDRGVGDEQYF. The entire variable domain, with the rest obtained from reference TRBV30 and TRBJ2-7, is as follows: SQTIHQWPATLVQPVGSPLSLECTVEGTSNPNLYWYRQAAGRGLQLLFYSVGIGQISSEVPQNLSASRPQDRQFILSSKKLLLSDSGFYLCAWIDRGVGDEQYFGPGTRLTVT.

This rearrangement joins TRBV5-4 to TRBJ2-7, with 15 positions matching TRBD2. Per the germline V gene, CDR1 is SGHNT and CDR2 is YYREEE (reference sequence). The length of the CDR3 is 15 residues. Germline trimming cut 3 bases from V and 9 bases from J; bases unmatched to any gene: 7. The CDR3 coding sequence is TGTGCCAGCAGCTCAGGACTAGCGGGAGGGTTAATGCAGTACTTC. Translated, it gives CASSSGLAGGLMQYF.

The chain employs TRBV9 and TRBJ2-1, with TRBD2 matching over 8 bases. The V and J ends lost 4 bases and 0 bases, in that order; junction bases with no gene match: 6. The CDR3 is 16 amino acids. Germline V CDR1 and CDR2: SGDLS, YYNGEE. Here the CDR3 reads CASSFSGVSSYNEQFF. The CDR3 bases are TGTGCCAGCAGCTTTAGCGGGGTAAGCTCCTACAATGAGCAGTTCTTC.

V and J are TRBV5-1 and TRBJ1-1, with D unresolved. The V end lost 5 bases, the J end lost 2 bases, and 16 bases lay between the germline ends. The CDR3 covers 15 residues. Per the germline V gene, CDR1 is SGHRS and CDR2 is YFSETQ. The CDR3 sequence: CASRLLLQKNTEAFF. The DNA for the CDR3 is TGCGCCAGCAGACTTCTTTTACAGAAAAACACTGAAGCTTTCTTT.